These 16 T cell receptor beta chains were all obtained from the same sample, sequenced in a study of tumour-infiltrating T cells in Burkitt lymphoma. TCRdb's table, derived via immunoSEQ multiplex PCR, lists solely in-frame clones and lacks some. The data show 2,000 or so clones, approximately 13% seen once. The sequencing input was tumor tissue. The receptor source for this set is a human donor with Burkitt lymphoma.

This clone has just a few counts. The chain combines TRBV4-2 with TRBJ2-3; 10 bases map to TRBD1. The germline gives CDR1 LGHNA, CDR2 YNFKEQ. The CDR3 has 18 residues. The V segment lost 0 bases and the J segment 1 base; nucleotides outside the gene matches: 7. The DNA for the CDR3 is TGTGCCAGCAGCCAAGAATGGAGACAGGGGGCTGGCACAGATACGCAGTATTTT. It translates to CASSQEWRQGAGTDTQYF.

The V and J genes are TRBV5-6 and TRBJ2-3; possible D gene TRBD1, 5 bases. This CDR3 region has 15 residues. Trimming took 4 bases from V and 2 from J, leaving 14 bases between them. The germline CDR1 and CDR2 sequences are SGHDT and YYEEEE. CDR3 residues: CASSQDTQFTDTQYF. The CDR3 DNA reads TGTGCCAGCAGCCAGGACACCCAGTTCACAGATACGCAGTATTTT.

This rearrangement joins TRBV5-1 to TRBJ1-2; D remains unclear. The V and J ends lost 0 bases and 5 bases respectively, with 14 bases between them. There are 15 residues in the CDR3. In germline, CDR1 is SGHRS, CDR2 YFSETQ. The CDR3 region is CASSLDSGVGYGYTF. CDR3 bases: TGCGCCAGCAGCTTGGATTCAGGTGTGGGGTATGGCTACACCTTC.

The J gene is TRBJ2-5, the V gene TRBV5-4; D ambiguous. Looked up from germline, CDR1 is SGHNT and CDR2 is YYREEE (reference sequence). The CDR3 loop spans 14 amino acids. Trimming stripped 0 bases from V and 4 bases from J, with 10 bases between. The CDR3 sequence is CASSLVARRETQYF. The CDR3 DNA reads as TGTGCCAGCAGCTTGGTAGCCAGGAGAGAGACCCAGTACTTC.

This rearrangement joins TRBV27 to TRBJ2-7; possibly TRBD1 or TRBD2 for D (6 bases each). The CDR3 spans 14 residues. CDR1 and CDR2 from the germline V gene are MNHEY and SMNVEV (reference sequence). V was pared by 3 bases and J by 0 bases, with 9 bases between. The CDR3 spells CASSLKGGSYEQYF. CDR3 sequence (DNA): TGTGCCAGCAGTTTGAAGGGGGGCTCCTACGAGCAGTACTTC.

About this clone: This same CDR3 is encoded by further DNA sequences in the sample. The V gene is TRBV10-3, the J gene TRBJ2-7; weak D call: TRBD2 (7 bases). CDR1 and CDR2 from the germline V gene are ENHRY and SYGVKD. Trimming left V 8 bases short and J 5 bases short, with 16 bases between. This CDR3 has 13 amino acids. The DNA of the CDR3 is TGTGCCATCGGGGAGGGTACAGGGAACGAGCAGTACTTC. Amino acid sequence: CAIGEGTGNEQYF.

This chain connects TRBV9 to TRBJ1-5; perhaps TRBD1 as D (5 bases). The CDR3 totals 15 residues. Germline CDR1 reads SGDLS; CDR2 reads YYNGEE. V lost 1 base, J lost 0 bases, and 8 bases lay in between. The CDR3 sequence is CASSVSGNSNQPQHF. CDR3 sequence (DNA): TGTGCCAGCAGCGTATCAGGGAATAGCAATCAGCCCCAGCATTTT.

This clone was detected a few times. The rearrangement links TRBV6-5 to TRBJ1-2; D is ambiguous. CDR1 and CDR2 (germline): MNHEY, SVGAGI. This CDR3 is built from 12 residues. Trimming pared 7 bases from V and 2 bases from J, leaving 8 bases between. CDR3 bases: TGTGCCAGCAAGTCAGAAAACTATGGCTACACCTTC. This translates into CASKSENYGYTF.

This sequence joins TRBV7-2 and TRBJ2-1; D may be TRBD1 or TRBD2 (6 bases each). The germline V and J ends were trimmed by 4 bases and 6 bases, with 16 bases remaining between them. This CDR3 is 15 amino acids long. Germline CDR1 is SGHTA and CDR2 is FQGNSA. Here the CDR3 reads CASSYGWGALNEQFF. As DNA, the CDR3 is TGTGCCAGCAGCTACGGGTGGGGGGCCCTCAATGAGCAGTTCTTC.

This chain's CDR3 is CSGDWGTEAFF. In nucleotides, the CDR3 is TGCAGCGGGGACTGGGGCACTGAAGCTTTCTTT. This chain links TRBV29-1 with TRBJ1-1; D is possibly TRBD1 (5 bases). CDR1 and CDR2 (germline): SQVTM, ANQGSEA. The CDR3 loop spans 11 amino acids. Trimming took 7 bases from V and 4 from J, leaving 10 bases between them. The variable domain in full, with the rest retrieved from reference TRBV29-1 and TRBJ1-1, is SAVISQKPSRDICQRGTSLTIQCQVDSQVTMMFWYRQQPGQSLTLIATANQGSEATYESGFVIDKFPISRPNLTFSTLTVSNMSPEDSSIYLCSGDWGTEAFFGQGTRLTVV.

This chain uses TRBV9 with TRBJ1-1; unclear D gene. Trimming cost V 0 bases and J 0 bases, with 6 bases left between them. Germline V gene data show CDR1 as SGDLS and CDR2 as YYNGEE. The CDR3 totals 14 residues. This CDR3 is CASSVASVNTEAFF. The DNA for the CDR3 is TGTGCCAGCAGCGTAGCTAGTGTGAACACTGAAGCTTTCTTT.

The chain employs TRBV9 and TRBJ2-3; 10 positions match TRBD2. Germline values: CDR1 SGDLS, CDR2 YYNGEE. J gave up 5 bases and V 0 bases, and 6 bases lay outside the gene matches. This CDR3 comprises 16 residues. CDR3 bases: TGTGCCAGCAGCGTAGCAAGCAGCGGGGGGGAAGATACGCAGTATTTT. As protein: CASSVASSGGEDTQYF.

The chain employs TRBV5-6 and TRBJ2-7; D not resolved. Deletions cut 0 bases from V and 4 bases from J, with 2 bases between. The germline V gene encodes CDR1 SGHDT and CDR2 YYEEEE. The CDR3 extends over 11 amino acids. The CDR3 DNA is TGTGCCAGCAGCTTGGCGTACGAGCAGTACTTC. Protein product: CASSLAYEQYF.

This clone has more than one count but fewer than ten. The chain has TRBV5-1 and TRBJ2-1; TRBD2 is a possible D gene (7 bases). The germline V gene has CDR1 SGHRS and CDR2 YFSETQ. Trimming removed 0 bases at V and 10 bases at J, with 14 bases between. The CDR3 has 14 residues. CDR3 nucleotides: TGCGCCAGCAGCTTGGAAGCGGGAACAGGGGAGCAGTTCTTC. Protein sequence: CASSLEAGTGEQFF.

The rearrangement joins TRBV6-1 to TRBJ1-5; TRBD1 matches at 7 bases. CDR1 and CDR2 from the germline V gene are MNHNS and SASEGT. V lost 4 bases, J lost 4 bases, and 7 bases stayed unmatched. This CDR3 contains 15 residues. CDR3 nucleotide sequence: TGTGCCAGCAGTGGGGTGGGACAGCGGAATCAGCCCCAGCATTTT. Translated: CASSGVGQRNQPQHF.

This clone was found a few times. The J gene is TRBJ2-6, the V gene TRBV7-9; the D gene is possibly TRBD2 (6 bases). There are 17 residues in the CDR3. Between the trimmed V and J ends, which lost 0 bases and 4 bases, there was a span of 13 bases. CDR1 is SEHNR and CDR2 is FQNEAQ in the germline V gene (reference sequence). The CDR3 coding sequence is TGTGCCAGCAGCTTAGCGGGGGGAGGATCGGGGGCCAACGTCCTGACTTTC. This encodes CASSLAGGGSGANVLTF.